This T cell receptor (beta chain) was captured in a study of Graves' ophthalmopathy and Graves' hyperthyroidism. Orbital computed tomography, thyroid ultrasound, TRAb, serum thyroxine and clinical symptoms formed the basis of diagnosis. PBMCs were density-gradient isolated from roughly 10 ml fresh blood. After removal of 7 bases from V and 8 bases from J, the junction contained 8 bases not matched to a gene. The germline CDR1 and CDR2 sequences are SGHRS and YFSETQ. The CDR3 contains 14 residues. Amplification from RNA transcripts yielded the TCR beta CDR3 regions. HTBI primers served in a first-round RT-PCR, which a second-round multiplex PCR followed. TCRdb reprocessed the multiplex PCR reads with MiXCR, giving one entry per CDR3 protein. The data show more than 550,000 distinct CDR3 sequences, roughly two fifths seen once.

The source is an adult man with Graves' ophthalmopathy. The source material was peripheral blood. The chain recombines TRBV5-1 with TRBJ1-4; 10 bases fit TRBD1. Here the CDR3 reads CASSNRDRGEKLFF. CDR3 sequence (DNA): TGCGCCAGCTCCAACCGGGACAGGGGAGAAAAACTGTTTTTT.